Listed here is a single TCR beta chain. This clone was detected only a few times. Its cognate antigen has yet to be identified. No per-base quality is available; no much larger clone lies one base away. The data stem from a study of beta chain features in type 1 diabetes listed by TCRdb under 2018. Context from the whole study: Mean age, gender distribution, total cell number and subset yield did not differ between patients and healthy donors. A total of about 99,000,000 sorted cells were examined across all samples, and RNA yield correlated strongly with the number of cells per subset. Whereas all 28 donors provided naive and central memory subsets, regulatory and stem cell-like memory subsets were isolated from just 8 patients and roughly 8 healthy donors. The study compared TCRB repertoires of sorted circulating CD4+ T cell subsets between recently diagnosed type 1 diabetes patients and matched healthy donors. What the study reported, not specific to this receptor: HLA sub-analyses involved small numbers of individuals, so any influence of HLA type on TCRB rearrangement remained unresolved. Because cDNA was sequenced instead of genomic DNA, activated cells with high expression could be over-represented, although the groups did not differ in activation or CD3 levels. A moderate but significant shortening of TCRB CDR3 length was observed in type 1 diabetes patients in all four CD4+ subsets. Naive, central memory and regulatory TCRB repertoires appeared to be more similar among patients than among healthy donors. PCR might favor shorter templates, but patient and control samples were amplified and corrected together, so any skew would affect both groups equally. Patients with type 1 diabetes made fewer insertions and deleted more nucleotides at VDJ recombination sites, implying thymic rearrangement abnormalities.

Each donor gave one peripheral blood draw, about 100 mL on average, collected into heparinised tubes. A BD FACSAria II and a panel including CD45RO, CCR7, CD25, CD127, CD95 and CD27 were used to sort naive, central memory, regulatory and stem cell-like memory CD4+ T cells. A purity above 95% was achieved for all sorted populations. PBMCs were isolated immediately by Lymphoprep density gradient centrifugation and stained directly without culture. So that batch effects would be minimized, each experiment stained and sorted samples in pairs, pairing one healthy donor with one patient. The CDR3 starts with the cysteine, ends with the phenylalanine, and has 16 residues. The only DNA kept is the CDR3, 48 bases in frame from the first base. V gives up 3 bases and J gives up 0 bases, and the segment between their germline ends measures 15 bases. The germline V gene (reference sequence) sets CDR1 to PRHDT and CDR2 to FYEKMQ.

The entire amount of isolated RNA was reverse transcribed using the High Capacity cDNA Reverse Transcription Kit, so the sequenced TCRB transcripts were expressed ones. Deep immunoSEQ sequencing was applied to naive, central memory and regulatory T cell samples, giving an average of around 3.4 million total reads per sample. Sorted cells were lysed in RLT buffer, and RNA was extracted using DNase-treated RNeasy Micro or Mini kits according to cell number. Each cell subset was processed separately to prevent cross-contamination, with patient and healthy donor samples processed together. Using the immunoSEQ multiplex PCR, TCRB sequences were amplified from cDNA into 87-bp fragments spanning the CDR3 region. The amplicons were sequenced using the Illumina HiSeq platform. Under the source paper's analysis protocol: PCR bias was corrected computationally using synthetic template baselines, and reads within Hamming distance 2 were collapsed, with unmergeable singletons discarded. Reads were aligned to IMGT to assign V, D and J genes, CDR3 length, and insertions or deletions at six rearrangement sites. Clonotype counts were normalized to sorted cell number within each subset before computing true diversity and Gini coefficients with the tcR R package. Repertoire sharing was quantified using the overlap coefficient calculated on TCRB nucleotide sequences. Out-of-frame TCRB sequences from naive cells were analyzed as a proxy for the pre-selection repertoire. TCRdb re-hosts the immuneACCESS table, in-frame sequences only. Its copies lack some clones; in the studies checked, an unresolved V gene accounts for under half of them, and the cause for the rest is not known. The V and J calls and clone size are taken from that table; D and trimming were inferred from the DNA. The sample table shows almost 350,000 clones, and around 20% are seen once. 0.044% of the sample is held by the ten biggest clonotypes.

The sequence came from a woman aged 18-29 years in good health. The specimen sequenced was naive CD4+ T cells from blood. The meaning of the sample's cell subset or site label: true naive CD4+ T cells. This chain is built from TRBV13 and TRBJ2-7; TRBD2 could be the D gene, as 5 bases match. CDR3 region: CASSLWTAGPSYEQYF. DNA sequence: TGTGCCAGCAGCTTGTGGACTGCTGGGCCCTCCTACGAGCAGTACTTC.